The T cell receptor beta chain under discussion was sequenced for a study of blood T cells in healthy people across ages. Primers used in a second PCR of roughly 6 to 11 cycles were a sample-barcoded 5' primer and a J-beta primer mix. TCRdb processed the 5' RACE reads anew with MiXCR; each CDR3 protein has one entry. The sample lists about 1.1 million distinct CDR3 sequences, roughly two fifths occurring once. V shed 3 bases and J 8 bases; nucleotides not matched to a gene: 8. Germline V gives CDR1 ENHRY, CDR2 SYGVKD. The CDR3 runs to 15 residues. The receptor was derived from a man aged 18 to 29 in good health. Source material: blood. The chain combines TRBV10-3 with TRBJ2-1; TRBD2 matches 9 bases. The CDR3 region is CAISDQLAGGDEQFF. CDR3 nucleotides: TGTGCCATCAGTGACCAACTAGCGGGTGGGGATGAGCAGTTCTTC.